This entry lists 8 T cell receptor beta chains sequenced from one sample in a study of tumor and adjacent non-tumor tissue in lung cancer. No cell sorting was done before RNA was extracted from the tissue. Distant lung tissue was collected more than 3 cm away from the tumor edge. TCRbeta libraries were built with three rounds of nested PCR, modified from ARM-PCR. MiXCR, applied by TCRdb to the multiplex PCR reads, yields one record per CDR3 protein. The sample records tens of thousands of distinct CDR3 sequences, about 63% being singletons. Sequencing input: distant non-tumor lung tissue. The receptors here all came from a man between 70 and 80 years old with non-small cell lung cancer.

This chain uses TRBV12-3 or TRBV12-4 with TRBJ2-3, with 7 bases matching TRBD1. J gave up 6 bases and V 9 bases, and 18 bases lay outside the gene matches. CDR3 length: 16 amino acids. The CDR3 DNA is TGTGCCAGGCTTATGGGGGCGACAGGGATATCGGATACGCAGTATTTT. Its translation: CARLMGATGISDTQYF.

With regard to this clonotype: As the CDR3 is not closed by the conserved phenylalanine or tryptophan, this likely results from a read error. The chain carries TRBV6-1 and TRBJ2-1, with 9 bases matching TRBD1. The CDR3 loop spans 15 amino acids. V was pared by 9 bases and J by 5 bases, with 11 bases of the junction left unmatched. Per the germline V gene, CDR1 is MNHNS and CDR2 is SASEGT. Here the CDR3 reads CASTGAGTGNNEQFI. The CDR3 DNA reads as TGTGCCAGTACCGGGGCTGGGACAGGGAACAATGAGCAGTTCATC.

The chain has TRBV29-1 and TRBJ1-2; possibly TRBD1 for D (6 bases). V lost 2 bases and J 8 bases, leaving 12 bases between the germline ends. Germline CDR1 reads SQVTM; CDR2 reads ANQGSEA. This CDR3 has 12 amino acids. CDR3 region: CSVETQGRGYTF. The CDR3, as DNA: TGCAGCGTTGAAACACAGGGCCGCGGCTACACCTTC. Full variable domain (outside the CDR3, taken from reference TRBV29-1 and TRBJ1-2): SAVISQKPSRDICQRGTSLTIQCQVDSQVTMMFWYRQQPGQSLTLIATANQGSEATYESGFVIDKFPISRPNLTFSTLTVSNMSPEDSSIYLCSVETQGRGYTFGSGTRLTVV.

This sequence joins TRBV29-1 and TRBJ2-2, with D uncertain. This CDR3 spans 17 amino acids. V lost 3 bases and J 2 bases, leaving 19 bases between the germline ends. CDR1 SQVTM and CDR2 ANQGSEA come from the germline V gene. Here the CDR3 DNA reads TGCAGCGTTGAGCACTCCAGACCAGATGCAAACACCGGGGAGCTGTTTTTT. Its translation is CSVEHSRPDANTGELFF.

Of note for this clonotype: Germline and junction disagree at one end, which may indicate a read error. The rearrangement uses TRBV11-3 and TRBJ2-4; D possibly matches TRBD1 or TRBD2 (5 bases each). Germline V CDR1 and CDR2: SGHNT, YENEEA. The CDR3 extends over 16 amino acids. CDR3 loop: CVSSLKRGNSENIQYF. The CDR3 coding sequence is TGTGTCAGCAGCTTGAAGAGGGGTAATTCCGAAAACATTCAGTACTTC.

On this clonotype itself: With a much larger clone just one base away, this may be a read error. V and J are TRBV7-8 and TRBJ2-1, with a weak D call TRBD1 (6 bases). Germline V gives CDR1 SGHVS, CDR2 FQNEAQ. The CDR3 length is 12 residues. In nucleotides, the CDR3 is TGTGCCAACAGCTTAGCGAGGGGGGAGCAGTTCTTC. Amino acid sequence: CANSLARGEQFF. The full variable domain, rest sourced from reference TRBV7-8 and TRBJ2-1, is GAGVSQSPRYKVAKRGQDVALRCDPISGHVSLFWYQQALGQGPEFLTYFQNEAQLDKSGLPSDRFFAERPEGSVSTLKIQRTQQEDSAVYLCANSLARGEQFFGPGTRLTVL.

This clonotype was observed at least ten times. This chain uses TRBV28 with TRBJ2-2, with D perhaps given as TRBD1 or TRBD2 (5 bases each). Germline assignment: CDR1 MDHEN and CDR2 SYDVKM. The V gene lost 8 bases and the J gene lost 1 base, with 17 bases spanning the gap. The CDR3 is 16 residues long. The CDR3, as DNA: TGTGCCAGCGTCTCCCGTGGGACGAAGAACACCGGGGAGCTGTTTTTT. Residues: CASVSRGTKNTGELFF.

V usage is TRBV7-2 and J usage is TRBJ2-3; D is unclear. Germline V gene data show CDR1 as SGHTA and CDR2 as FQGNSA. The CDR3 contains 11 residues. The V and J ends lost 3 bases and 6 bases respectively, with 4 bases between them. In DNA form, the CDR3 reads TGTGCCAGCAGCTTTCGGGATACGCAGTATTTT. Translating gives CASSFRDTQYF.